This T cell receptor (beta chain) was obtained from a study of T cells in Graves' hyperthyroidism and ophthalmopathy. This clonotype occurred many times. Antigen: not known. The TCR beta CDR3 regions underwent amplification using RNA transcripts as the source. In the first-round RT-PCR of the TCR CDR3, the HTBI primer set was used. TCRdb re-called the multiplex PCR reads with MiXCR, one entry per CDR3 protein. The sample has approximately 640,000 distinct CDR3 sequences, around 15% seen once. General observations from the study: Model-based prediction identified ophthalmopathy a median about 6 months prior to its onset. Blood also contained most expanded thyroid clonotypes above 0.001.

V dropped 5 bases and J dropped 5 bases, with 12 bases sitting between them. This CDR3 comprises 12 residues. The germline V gene encodes CDR1 SQVTM and CDR2 ANQGSEA. This sequence was found in a man between 45 and 60 years old with Graves' hyperthyroidism. The chain joins TRBV29-1 to TRBJ1-1; the D is unclear. The sample consisted of blood. Written as DNA, the CDR3 is TGCAGCGTTCGAGCTTTTGGAACTGAAGCTTTCTTT. Protein sequence: CSVRAFGTEAFF. Using reference TRBV29-1 and TRBJ1-1 for the parts outside the CDR3, the full variable domain is SAVISQKPSRDICQRGTSLTIQCQVDSQVTMMFWYRQQPGQSLTLIATANQGSEATYESGFVIDKFPISRPNLTFSTLTVSNMSPEDSSIYLCSVRAFGTEAFFGQGTRLTVV.